This T cell receptor (beta chain) is from a study of control samples from healthy donors and cancer patients. Concerning this clone itself: The same CDR3 arises from other DNA sequences in this sample as well.

Method: immunoSEQ multiplex PCR; TCRdb's copy keeps in-frame clones and lacks some. The table records 190,000 or so clones, approximately 95% of them present only once. The V segment lost 2 bases and the J segment 7 bases; nucleotides outside the gene matches: 9. This CDR3 contains 15 residues. Looked up from germline, CDR1 is KGHSH and CDR2 is LQKENI. Input material: blood. This chain joins TRBV18 and TRBJ1-2; 8 bases match TRBD1. The source of this sequence is a man younger than 35 in good health. The CDR3 DNA is TGTGCCAGCTCACCAGGAGGGACAGGAGGGGGTGGCTACACCTTC. Residues: CASSPGGTGGGGYTF.